The 30 T cell receptor beta chains given below trace back to one sample, sequenced in a study of cytomegalovirus exposure and HLA in healthy donors. TCRdb's copy holds only in-frame clones and misses some; the assay was immunoSEQ multiplex PCR. The sample lists under 200,000 clones, approximately 89% occurring once. Specimen: PBMCs. The receptors were gathered from a man aged 18 to 29 in good health and CMV-seropositive.

This clone came up once. The chain uses TRBV9 and TRBJ2-3, with 10 nucleotides matching TRBD2. V gave up 3 bases and J gave up 2 bases; unmatched junction bases: 6. Germline values: CDR1 SGDLS, CDR2 YYNGEE. This CDR3 is built from 16 residues. CDR3 amino acids: CASSEMSGRVTDTQYF. CDR3 nucleotide sequence: TGTGCCAGCAGCGAAATGAGCGGGAGGGTCACAGATACGCAGTATTTT.

The chain has TRBV2 and TRBJ1-2; D may be TRBD1 (5 bases). V was shortened by 8 bases and J by 2 bases, with 15 bases between the two germline ends. Germline-derived CDR1 and CDR2 are SNHLY and FYNNEI. The length of the CDR3 is 14 residues. The CDR3 nucleotides read TGTGCCAGCTCCCAGGGAAGGCTAAACTATGGCTACACCTTC. It is translated as CASSQGRLNYGYTF.

This clone showed up just a few times. This rearrangement joins TRBV4-1 to TRBJ1-4, with TRBD1 matching over 8 bases. With 4 bases clipped from V and 4 bases from J, the junction kept 11 bases outside the gene matches. This CDR3 region has 17 residues. Germline V gives CDR1 MGHRA, CDR2 YSYEKL. This CDR3 is CASSRLPADRDNEKLFF. CDR3 in DNA: TGCGCCAGCAGCCGACTACCCGCGGACAGGGATAATGAAAAACTGTTTTTT.

The genes are TRBV29-1 and TRBJ2-3; 11 bases are shared with TRBD2. Unmatched junction bases numbered 5, after V lost 4 bases and J lost 5 bases. The V gene's germline CDR1 is SQVTM and CDR2 ANQGSEA. This CDR3 spans 14 amino acids. CDR3 protein: CSVGSGRAGDTQYF. The CDR3 coding sequence is TGCAGCGTTGGTAGCGGGAGGGCGGGAGATACGCAGTATTTT.

This chain links TRBV7-9 with TRBJ2-2; 9 bases align to TRBD1. Germline lookup yields CDR1 SEHNR and CDR2 FQNEAQ (reference sequence). This CDR3 contains 18 residues. V shed 1 base, J shed 0 bases, and the junction held 6 bases outside the gene matches. The CDR3 bases are TGTGCCAGCAGCTTAGAACAGGGGGCCCTCACGAACACCGGGGAGCTGTTTTTT. Amino acids: CASSLEQGALTNTGELFF.

The chain is built from TRBV5-6 and TRBJ2-4, with D perhaps TRBD2 (7 bases). The V end was cut by 2 bases, the J end by 8 bases, with 14 bases between. CDR1 is SGHDT and CDR2 is YYEEEE in the germline V gene. This CDR3 spans 14 amino acids. Here the CDR3 reads CASSFRGAQDIQYF. The CDR3 DNA follows: TGTGCCAGCAGCTTCCGGGGGGCGCAGGACATTCAGTACTTC.

The rearrangement uses TRBV18 and TRBJ2-7; 11 bases agree with TRBD2. The length of the CDR3 is 16 residues. With 0 bases clipped from V and 3 bases from J, the junction kept 4 bases outside the gene matches. Germline V gene data show CDR1 as KGHSH and CDR2 as LQKENI. The CDR3, as DNA: TGTGCCAGCTCACCACCGCCGGGACTAGCGGACTACGAGCAGTACTTC. Translation gives CASSPPPGLADYEQYF.

On this clone itself: Other DNA sequences in this specimen translate into the identical CDR3. The chain is built from TRBV28 and TRBJ2-7; 9 bases match TRBD1. This CDR3 comprises 15 residues. The germline V gene has CDR1 MDHEN and CDR2 SYDVKM. After removal of 4 bases from V and 3 bases from J, the junction contained 7 bases not matched to a gene. CDR3 sequence (DNA): TGTGCCAGCAGTTCCCCCGGACAGGGGAACTACGAGCAGTACTTC. This sequence encodes CASSSPGQGNYEQYF. Full variable domain (remainder filled in from reference TRBV28 and TRBJ2-7): DVKVTQSSRYLVKRTGEKVFLECVQDMDHENMFWYRQDPGLGLRLIYFSYDVKMKEKGDIPEGYSVSREKKERFSLILESASTNQTSMYLCASSSPGQGNYEQYFGPGTRLTVT.

The chain uses TRBV9 and TRBJ2-2, with 12 bases lining up with TRBD2. CDR1 is SGDLS, CDR2 YYNGEE, per germline. The CDR3 totals 16 residues. V lost 0 bases to trimming and J lost 4 bases; unmatched junction nucleotides: 1. The CDR3 DNA follows: TGTGCCAGCAGCGTAGCTAGCGGGAGGGTCACCGGGGAGCTGTTTTTT. This encodes CASSVASGRVTGELFF.

The chain links TRBV7-9 to TRBJ2-1; D may be TRBD1 (5 bases). V dropped 2 bases and J dropped 4 bases, with 15 bases sitting between them. Germline V gene data show CDR1 as SEHNR and CDR2 as FQNEAQ (reference sequence). The length of the CDR3 is 16 residues. The CDR3 sequence: CASSLLSAGLYNEQFF. CDR3 DNA sequence: TGTGCCAGCAGCTTATTGTCCGCAGGGCTGTACAATGAGCAGTTCTTC.

The J gene is TRBJ2-7, the V gene TRBV7-3; the D gene is possibly TRBD2 (5 bases). CDR3 length: 16 amino acids. V shed 1 base and J shed 2 bases, with 15 bases lying between them. Germline V gene data show CDR1 as SGHTA and CDR2 as FQGTGA. CDR3 region: CASSLKGEGPTYEQYF. For the CDR3, the DNA is TGTGCCAGCAGCTTAAAGGGCGAGGGTCCAACCTACGAGCAGTACTTC.

The V gene is TRBV4-2, the J gene TRBJ2-5; 12 bases map to TRBD2. V gave up 4 bases and J gave up 5 bases; unmatched junction bases: 8. The CDR3 length is 16 residues. CDR1 is LGHNA and CDR2 is YNFKEQ in the germline V gene. The CDR3 is CASSPRTSGIGETQYF. The CDR3 DNA is TGTGCCAGCAGCCCCAGGACTAGCGGGATCGGGGAGACCCAGTACTTC.

The chain joins TRBV7-8 to TRBJ2-5; D remains ambiguous. Germline-derived CDR1 and CDR2 are SGHVS and FQNEAQ. V was clipped by 5 bases and J by 7 bases, with 11 bases between them. CDR3 length equals 12 residues. The CDR3 spells CASSRGYRTQYF. Written as DNA, the CDR3 is TGTGCCAGCAGCCGCGGATATCGGACCCAGTACTTC.

This clone appeared a single time. The chain joins TRBV28 to TRBJ2-5, with 8 bases matching TRBD2. Unmatched junction bases numbered 3, after V lost 4 bases and J lost 5 bases. The germline CDR1 and CDR2 sequences are MDHEN and SYDVKM. The length of the CDR3 is 13 residues. CDR3 nucleotides: TGTGCCAGCAGTTCGGGGACTAGTGAGACCCAGTACTTC. Residues: CASSSGTSETQYF.

This rearrangement joins TRBV5-5 to TRBJ1-5, with 8 bases that match TRBD1. CDR3 size: 14 residues. Trimming cost V 2 bases and J 5 bases; bases outside gene matches: 3. From germline, CDR1 is SGHKS and CDR2 YYEKEE (reference sequence). CDR3 DNA sequence: TGTGCCAGCAGCTTAGACAGGGGCGATCAGCCCCAGCATTTT. Translating gives CASSLDRGDQPQHF.

The chain has TRBV7-9 and TRBJ2-3; 7 bases agree with TRBD2. Unmatched junction bases numbered 9, after V lost 1 base and J lost 2 bases. The germline V gene has CDR1 SEHNR and CDR2 FQNEAQ (reference sequence). CDR3 size: 17 residues. CDR3: CASSLGPSGRYTDTQYF. Written as DNA, the CDR3 is TGTGCCAGCAGCTTAGGACCTAGCGGACGATACACAGATACGCAGTATTTT.

The chain joins TRBV5-1 to TRBJ2-5; 11 positions agree with TRBD1. V was clipped by 4 bases and J by 4 bases; unmatched bases: 6. The CDR3 length is 15 residues. CDR1 and CDR2 (germline): SGHRS, YFSETQ. The CDR3 reads CASSPGQGARETQYF. The CDR3 nucleotides are TGCGCCAGCAGCCCCGGACAGGGGGCTCGAGAGACCCAGTACTTC.

This sequence joins TRBV28 and TRBJ2-1, with 10 bases matching TRBD2. The CDR3 sequence is 15 residues long. V was pared by 6 bases and J by 0 bases, with 2 bases of the junction left unmatched. Germline-derived CDR1 and CDR2 are MDHEN and SYDVKM. CDR3 sequence (DNA): TGTGCCAGCAGGTCTAGCGGGAGCTCCTACAATGAGCAGTTCTTC. This sequence encodes CASRSSGSSYNEQFF.

The chain recombines TRBV4-2 with TRBJ2-3; D is perhaps TRBD2 (5 bases). The CDR3 spans 16 residues. Germline CDR1 LGHNA, CDR2 YNFKEQ. Between the trimmed V and J ends, which lost 0 bases and 2 bases, there was a span of 12 bases. CDR3 nucleotides: TGTGCCAGCAGCCAAGATACGGGGTCTATCACAGATACGCAGTATTTT. Its protein product is CASSQDTGSITDTQYF.

The chain is built from TRBV5-1 and TRBJ2-1; D might be TRBD1 (7 bases). CDR3 length: 14 amino acids. Germline CDR1 and CDR2: SGHRS and YFSETQ. V was trimmed by 0 bases and J by 8 bases, leaving 12 bases between them. In nucleotides, the CDR3 is TGCGCCAGCAGCTTGGTGGAGGGGGCGGATGAGCAGTTCTTC. The encoded protein is CASSLVEGADEQFF.

A few counts support this clone. The chain recombines TRBV10-3 with TRBJ1-2; perhaps TRBD1 as D (5 bases). The germline gives CDR1 ENHRY, CDR2 SYGVKD. The CDR3 extends over 14 amino acids. Trimming shortened V by 6 bases and J by 5 bases, and 16 bases separated the two germline ends. CDR3 nucleotides: TGTGCCATCAGCGACAGTAGAAATCGTTATGGCTACACCTTC. As protein: CAISDSRNRYGYTF.

The V gene is TRBV28, the J gene TRBJ2-2; TRBD2 aligns across 11 bases. V gave up 6 bases and J gave up 1 base; unmatched junction bases: 7. CDR3 size: 17 residues. Per germline, CDR1 MDHEN and CDR2 SYDVKM. CDR3 loop: CASRGLTSGGNTGELFF. The CDR3, as DNA: TGTGCCAGCAGAGGCCTTACTAGCGGGGGGAACACCGGGGAGCTGTTTTTT.

This clone occurred once. The genes are TRBV29-1 and TRBJ2-1; TRBD1 aligns across 7 bases. The CDR3 contains 12 residues. The V gene end was trimmed by 1 base and the J gene end by 6 bases; junction bases not matched to a gene: 0. The germline gives CDR1 SQVTM, CDR2 ANQGSEA. DNA of the CDR3: TGCAGCGTTGAAGGGGACAGCAATGAGCAGTTCTTC. Protein sequence: CSVEGDSNEQFF.

This clone was recorded at least ten times. The rearrangement joins TRBV6-4 to TRBJ2-1; 8 bases fit TRBD2. The germline V gene encodes CDR1 MRHNA and CDR2 SNTAGT. The CDR3 is 16 residues long. Unmatched junction bases numbered 8, after V lost 3 bases and J lost 4 bases. CDR3 DNA: TGTGCCAGCAGTGAAAGGAGCGGGAGTGGTTACAATGAGCAGTTCTTC. Protein: CASSERSGSGYNEQFF.

This chain connects TRBV19 to TRBJ2-7; 8 bases line up with TRBD2. Germline V gives CDR1 LNHDA, CDR2 SQIVND (reference sequence). Losses at the gene ends were 1 base for V and 0 bases for J; bases not matched to a gene: 2. The CDR3 consists of 15 residues. CDR3 DNA: TGTGCCAGTAGTATAGGGGCGGGAGGCTCCTACGAGCAGTACTTC. Its protein is CASSIGAGGSYEQYF.

In nucleotides, the CDR3 is TGTGCCAGCAGCTTCGGGATCTCGCACACAGATACGCAGTATTTT. Its translation is CASSFGISHTDTQYF. The genes are TRBV7-9 and TRBJ2-3; TRBD2 is a possible D gene (5 bases). Trimming took off 3 bases at V and 2 bases at J, with 12 bases between the two ends. Per germline, CDR1 SEHNR and CDR2 FQNEAQ (reference sequence). The CDR3 has 15 amino acids.

This clone was seen only a few times. Additional DNA sequences in this sample encode the identical CDR3. The chain uses TRBV19 and TRBJ2-5; TRBD1 aligns across 12 bases. Trimming took 9 bases from V and 5 from J; bases not matched to a gene: 7. Germline V gene sequence: CDR1 LNHDA, CDR2 SQIVND (reference sequence). CDR3 length: 14 residues. In DNA form, the CDR3 reads TGTGCCAGCAGGGACAGGGGGCGCGGGGAGACCCAGTACTTC. Protein: CASRDRGRGETQYF.

The rearrangement uses TRBV18 and TRBJ2-1; 15 bases agree with TRBD2. In germline, CDR1 is KGHSH, CDR2 LQKENI. The CDR3 runs to 16 residues. Trimming removed 4 bases from V and 4 bases from J; junction bases left unmatched: 2. The CDR3 coding sequence is TGTGCCAGCTCACTGGGGACTAGCGGGAGGTACAATGAGCAGTTCTTC. Its protein is CASSLGTSGRYNEQFF.

The CDR3 loop reads CASSLGGTSIHEQYF. The CDR3 DNA reads as TGTGCCAGCAGCTTAGGCGGGACTAGCATCCACGAGCAGTACTTC. The chain joins TRBV11-2 to TRBJ2-7; 9 positions match TRBD2. V was pared by 1 base and J by 5 bases, with 6 bases of the junction left unmatched. The CDR3 spans 15 residues. CDR1 is SGHAT, CDR2 FQNNGV, per germline.

This clone was detected a few times. The chain is built from TRBV30 and TRBJ1-1; 7 bases agree with TRBD1. V gave up 4 bases and J gave up 1 base; unmatched junction bases: 3. CDR1 and CDR2 (germline): GTSNPN, SVGIG (reference sequence). This CDR3 spans 13 amino acids. Written as DNA, the CDR3 is TGTGCCTGGAAGCGACAGGGGAACACTGAAGCTTTCTTT. It encodes CAWKRQGNTEAFF.